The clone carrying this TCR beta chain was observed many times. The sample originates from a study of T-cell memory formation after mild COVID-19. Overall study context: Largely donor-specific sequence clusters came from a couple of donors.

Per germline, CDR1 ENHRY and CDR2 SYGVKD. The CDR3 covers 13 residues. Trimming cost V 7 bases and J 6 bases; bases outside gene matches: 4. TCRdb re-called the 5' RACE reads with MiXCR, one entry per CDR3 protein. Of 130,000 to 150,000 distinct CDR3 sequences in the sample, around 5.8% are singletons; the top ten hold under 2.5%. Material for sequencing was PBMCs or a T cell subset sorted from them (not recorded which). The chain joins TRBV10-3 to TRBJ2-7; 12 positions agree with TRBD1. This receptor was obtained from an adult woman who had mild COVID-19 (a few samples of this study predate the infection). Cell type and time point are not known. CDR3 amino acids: CAIMGQGAGEQYF. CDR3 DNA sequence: TGTGCCATCATGGGACAGGGGGCGGGCGAGCAGTACTTC.